Listed here is a single TCR beta chain. Its antigen is as yet unknown. This record comes from a study of PD-1 blockade in classical Hodgkin lymphoma. Germline trimming cut 0 bases from V and 6 bases from J; bases unmatched to any gene: 6. The CDR3 spans 15 residues. The germline CDR1 and CDR2 sequences are SGHRS and YFSETQ. Study observations and caveats: By C4D1, diversity of CD4+ TCRs had risen significantly, whereas that of CD8+ TCRs had not.

Time point specified: cycle 4 day 1 (C4D1), after 5 to 7 weeks of nivolumab. Relapse after autologous stem cell transplantation occurred in every patient, and brentuximab vedotin exposure varied. Measured with immunoSEQ multiplex PCR; TCRdb has only the in-frame clones, and not every one. The sample comprises roughly 52,000 clones, around nine tenths of which are singletons, and approximately 6.8% rests with the top ten. The rearrangement uses TRBV5-1 and TRBJ2-7; 10 bases map to TRBD1. The sequencing here drew on peripheral blood mononuclear cells (PBMCs), taken before the fourth cycle of nivolumab. The clonotype originates from a human donor with classical Hodgkin lymphoma. The CDR3 loop is CASSLDRDRGLEQYF. CDR3 sequence (DNA): TGCGCCAGCAGCTTGGACCGGGACAGGGGACTCGAGCAGTACTTC.